Below are 10 T cell receptor beta chains sequenced from a single sample in a study of T cells in Graves' hyperthyroidism and ophthalmopathy. Amplification targeted TCR beta CDR3 regions from RNA transcripts. The TCR CDR3 was amplified in a first-round RT-PCR using the HTBI primer set. TCRdb itself ran the multiplex PCR reads through MiXCR, one entry per CDR3 protein. The data hold hundreds of thousands of distinct CDR3 sequences, with just under 20% observed a single time. Sequences were obtained from blood. Receptors were obtained from a man aged 35-49 years with Graves' ophthalmopathy.

A single count supports this clonotype. This chain links TRBV20-1 with TRBJ1-1; D gene ambiguous. The CDR3 length is 11 residues. V lost 5 bases and J lost 11, with 15 bases in between. The V gene's germline CDR1 is DFQATT and CDR2 SNEGSKA (reference sequence). The CDR3, as DNA: TGCAGTGCTCCCCGTGGCCAGTGGGCTTTCTTT. This sequence encodes CSAPRGQWAFF.

This rearrangement joins TRBV24-1 to TRBJ2-5; D is perhaps TRBD2 (5 bases). With 5 bases removed from V and 2 bases from J, the gap between germline ends came to 11 bases. The germline CDR1 and CDR2 sequences are KGHDR and SFDVKD. CDR3 length equals 14 residues. The CDR3 DNA is TGTGCCACCAGTGGAACCCGGGAACAAGAGACCCAGTACTTC. Translated, it gives CATSGTREQETQYF.

There are a few counts of this clonotype. This sequence joins TRBV5-5 and TRBJ1-5, with D perhaps matching TRBD1 (6 bases). CDR3 length equals 18 residues. Trimming shortened V by 0 bases and J by 7 bases, and 23 bases separated the two germline ends. Germline lookup yields CDR1 SGHKS and CDR2 YYEKEE (reference sequence). The CDR3 here is CASSLAAGGSSVGQPQHF. The CDR3 region has the DNA TGTGCCAGCAGCTTGGCCGCCGGGGGCAGCTCTGTTGGGCAGCCCCAGCATTTT.

The sample holds a few counts of this clonotype. The V call is TRBV11-2, the J call TRBJ2-1; 14 bases line up with TRBD2. The CDR3 contains 16 residues. Trimming took 4 bases from V and 8 from J; bases not matched to a gene: 7. CDR1 SGHAT and CDR2 FQNNGV come from the germline V gene. The CDR3 region is CASSWGTSGRGHEQFF. The CDR3 nucleotides are TGTGCCAGCAGCTGGGGGACTAGCGGGAGAGGGCATGAGCAGTTCTTC.

The CDR3 protein is CASSSLDSLSTDTQYF. The CDR3 DNA sequence: TGTGCCAGCAGCTCCCTGGACTCCCTCAGCACAGATACGCAGTATTTT. The chain carries TRBV7-9 and TRBJ2-3, with D perhaps matching TRBD2 (5 bases). This CDR3 has 16 residues. Trimming removed 4 bases from V and 0 bases from J, with 14 bases in between. CDR1 and CDR2 from the germline V gene are SEHNR and FQNEAQ (reference sequence).

In its sample, this clonotype was seen many times. This rearrangement joins TRBV7-9 to TRBJ2-7, with D possibly matching TRBD2 (6 bases). Germline V gene sequence: CDR1 SEHNR, CDR2 FQNEAQ (reference sequence). CDR3 length: 13 amino acids. The germline V and J ends were trimmed by 3 bases and 7 bases, with 13 bases remaining between them. The CDR3 DNA is TGTGCCAGCAGCTTCGGCGGGGCACGTGAGCAGTACTTC. Residues: CASSFGGAREQYF.

This clonotype appeared many times. The rearrangement uses TRBV12-3 or TRBV12-4 and TRBJ1-1; TRBD1 is a possible D gene (5 bases). The CDR3 spans 14 residues. The V end was cut by 6 bases, the J end by 4 bases, with 15 bases between. CDR3 residues: CASSPGRRSTEAFF. The CDR3 coding sequence is TGTGCCAGCAGCCCGGGACGGAGGAGCACTGAAGCTTTCTTT.

This sequence joins TRBV13 and TRBJ2-1, with D perhaps being TRBD1 or TRBD2 (6 bases each). CDR3 size: 14 residues. V gave up 1 base and J gave up 7 bases, with 11 bases separating them. Germline V lookup: CDR1 PRHDT, CDR2 FYEKMQ (reference sequence). For the CDR3, the DNA is TGTGCCAGCAGCTTAGTCCGGGGGCCGAATGAGCAGTTCTTC. Protein product: CASSLVRGPNEQFF.

This chain links TRBV20-1 with TRBJ2-1, with 9 bases that match TRBD1. The CDR3 length is 18 residues. V lost 6 bases, J lost 0 bases, and 15 bases stayed unmatched. Germline assignment: CDR1 DFQATT and CDR2 SNEGSKA (reference sequence). The CDR3 sequence is CSATTNSGTGSSYNEQFF. In DNA, the CDR3 is TGCAGTGCCACCACCAACTCCGGGACAGGGAGCTCCTACAATGAGCAGTTCTTC.

The chain is built from TRBV19 and TRBJ2-3; 11 bases map to TRBD2. Germline assignment: CDR1 LNHDA and CDR2 SQIVND (reference sequence). The CDR3 runs to 18 residues. The trim removed 5 bases at V and 2 bases at J, leaving 12 bases unmatched. The CDR3 protein is CASSLTSGGPTYTDTQYF. DNA for the CDR3: TGTGCCAGTAGTCTTACTAGCGGGGGCCCGACCTACACAGATACGCAGTATTTT. Complete variable domain (other parts from reference TRBV19 and TRBJ2-3): DGGITQSPKYLFRKEGQNVTLSCEQNLNHDAMYWYRQDPGQGLRLIYYSQIVNDFQKGDIAEGYSVSREKKESFPLTVTSAQKNPTAFYLCASSLTSGGPTYTDTQYFGPGTRLTVL.